Presented here are 7 T cell receptor beta chains from one specimen sequenced in a study of blood T cells in healthy people across ages. A second PCR of about 6 to 11 cycles used a sample-barcoded 5' primer and a J-beta primer mix. TCRdb passed the 5' RACE reads through MiXCR, listing each CDR3 protein once. The sample records more than 700,000 distinct CDR3 sequences, around half being singletons. The sample comprised blood. The receptor source for this set is a man older than 75 in good health.

This clonotype showed up just a few times. V is TRBV5-1 and J is TRBJ2-7; D is uncertain. Germline values: CDR1 SGHRS, CDR2 YFSETQ. The ends were cut back, 0 bases at V and 0 bases at J, with 13 bases in the middle. The CDR3 runs 16 residues. In nucleotides, the CDR3 is TGCGCCAGCAGCTTGGGGGGATCGGCGAGCTCCTACGAGCAGTACTTC. Translation gives CASSLGGSASSYEQYF. The variable domain in full, with the rest retrieved from reference TRBV5-1 and TRBJ2-7, is KAGVTQTPRYLIKTRGQQVTLSCSPISGHRSVSWYQQTPGQGLQFLFEYFSETQRNKGNFPGRFSGRQFSNSRSEMNVSTLELGDSALYLCASSLGGSASSYEQYFGPGTRLTVT.

The V call is TRBV10-3, the J call TRBJ2-1; 8 positions match TRBD1. Germline V gene lookup returns CDR1 ENHRY and CDR2 SYGVKD. Trimming at V came to 2 bases and at J to 2 bases, leaving 8 bases not matched to a gene. This CDR3 is built from 17 residues. DNA of the CDR3: TGTGCCATCAGTGAGACCGGGACAGGCGGGGCCTACAATGAGCAGTTCTTC. As protein: CAISETGTGGAYNEQFF.

The V and J genes are TRBV6-6 and TRBJ1-1; D might be TRBD1 (6 bases). This CDR3 spans 13 amino acids. CDR1 is MNHNY, CDR2 SVGAGI, per germline (reference sequence). V was trimmed by 5 bases and J by 3 bases, leaving 10 bases between them. The CDR3: CASSPGTHTEAFF. In DNA form, the CDR3 reads TGTGCCAGCAGTCCCGGGACACACACTGAAGCTTTCTTT.

Comments on this clonotype: One end of the junction fails to match germline, which may point to a read error. The rearrangement uses TRBV28 and TRBJ2-5; 9 bases match TRBD2. The CDR3 runs to 16 residues. The germline V gene encodes CDR1 MDHEN and CDR2 SYDVKM. Here the CDR3 reads CVSSQQLAGVQETQYF. The CDR3 DNA is TGTGTCAGCAGTCAACAACTAGCGGGCGTCCAAGAGACCCAGTACTTC.

The V call is TRBV6-2 or TRBV6-3, the J call TRBJ1-6; D call uncertain. V was trimmed by 8 bases and J by 14 bases, leaving 16 bases between them. This CDR3 is 12 amino acids long. The V gene's germline CDR1 is MNHEY and CDR2 SVGEGT. The DNA for the CDR3 is TGTGCCAGCTCGAGGAACTTTGGGGCCCTCCACTTT. Amino acid sequence: CASSRNFGALHF.

This clonotype was seen just once. This sequence may be a read error, since a much larger clone differs from it by one base. This sequence joins TRBV7-2 and TRBJ1-1, with 10 bases lining up with TRBD1. Trimming cost V 5 bases and J 10 bases; bases outside gene matches: 7. The CDR3 extends over 13 amino acids. In germline, CDR1 is SGHTA, CDR2 FQGNSA. CDR3 in amino acids: CASSRGQGTRAFF. The DNA of the CDR3 is TGTGCCAGCAGCCGGGGACAGGGGACTCGAGCTTTCTTT.

J is TRBJ1-1 and V is TRBV7-2; possibly TRBD1 for D (5 bases). The CDR3 spans 15 residues. Trimming cost V 4 bases and J 6 bases, with 18 bases left between them. Looked up from germline, CDR1 is SGHTA and CDR2 is FQGNSA. This CDR3 reads CASSSSVGGVAEAFF. The CDR3 DNA follows: TGTGCCAGCAGCTCTTCGGTTGGGGGGGTGGCTGAAGCTTTCTTT.